Each of the 16 T cell receptor beta chains below was sequenced from the same sample in a study of blood T cell repertoires in COVID-19. Assay: immunoSEQ multiplex PCR; the TCRdb copy retains only in-frame clones and omits some. The table shows around 66,000 clones, with 87% occurring only once. Sequencing input: peripheral blood. These receptor sequences come from a man aged 55 to 70 with acute or convalescent COVID-19.

V gene TRBV18 combines with J gene TRBJ1-2, with D unclear. The length of the CDR3 is 15 residues. V lost 3 bases and J 2 bases, leaving 13 bases between the germline ends. Germline values: CDR1 KGHSH, CDR2 LQKENI. DNA of the CDR3: TGTGCCAGCTCACCGCGACAAGGCGACAACTATGGCTACACCTTC. It specifies CASSPRQGDNYGYTF.

The V call is TRBV11-2, the J call TRBJ2-3, with TRBD2 matching 8 bases. CDR3 length: 18 amino acids. The germline CDR1 and CDR2 sequences are SGHAT and FQNNGV. V lost 2 bases and J lost 2; bases outside the gene matches: 12. In nucleotides, the CDR3 is TGTGCCAGCAGCTTAAATGTGGGCGGGCGGGGGGACACAGATACGCAGTATTTT. Translated, it gives CASSLNVGGRGDTDTQYF.

V and J are TRBV11-2 and TRBJ1-4; D uncertain. The CDR3 is 15 amino acids. Germline V gives CDR1 SGHAT, CDR2 FQNNGV. Between the trimmed V and J ends, which lost 5 bases and 8 bases, there was a span of 18 bases. The CDR3 region is CASSPVEGRREKLFF. CDR3 nucleotide sequence: TGTGCCAGCAGCCCTGTGGAAGGGAGGAGGGAAAAACTGTTTTTT.

The chain is built from TRBV5-1 and TRBJ1-1; 7 nucleotides match TRBD1. This CDR3 contains 15 residues. CDR1 and CDR2 from the germline V gene are SGHRS and YFSETQ. The J segment lost 1 base and the V segment lost 4 bases, leaving 7 bases of the junction unmatched. The CDR3 loop reads CASSDPRQGNTEAFF. The CDR3 DNA is TGCGCCAGCAGCGATCCTAGACAGGGGAACACTGAAGCTTTCTTT.

The V and J genes are TRBV20-1 and TRBJ2-7; TRBD1 matches at 10 bases. Per germline, CDR1 DFQATT and CDR2 SNEGSKA (reference sequence). V shed 6 bases and J 4 bases; nucleotides not matched to a gene: 9. The CDR3 has 14 residues. The CDR3 DNA sequence: TGCAGTGCCAGTGGACAGGGGGGGAGTTACGAGCAGTACTTC. Protein: CSASGQGGSYEQYF.

The CDR3 DNA is TGTGCCAGCAGGGAGGGACAGGGGGCTGGAAACACCATATATTTT. As protein: CASREGQGAGNTIYF. The J gene is TRBJ1-3, the V gene TRBV2; TRBD1 matches 11 bases. V gave up 6 bases and J gave up 2 bases; unmatched junction bases: 3. The CDR3 runs 15 residues. From germline, CDR1 is SNHLY and CDR2 FYNNEI.

The CDR3 coding sequence is TGTGCCAGCAGTGACTCTGGTAGGGAGGGGTTCTATGGCTACACCTTC. This codes for CASSDSGREGFYGYTF. This rearrangement joins TRBV6-4 to TRBJ1-2; TRBD1 might be the D (5 bases). The germline gives CDR1 MRHNA, CDR2 SNTAGT. V shed 0 bases and J shed 4 bases, with 15 bases lying between them. This CDR3 is 16 amino acids long.

V usage is TRBV7-2 and J usage is TRBJ2-1; 7 bases match TRBD2. V lost 2 bases and J lost 7; bases outside the gene matches: 20. The CDR3 extends over 19 amino acids. The germline CDR1 and CDR2 sequences are SGHTA and FQGNSA. CDR3: CASSLRSGVGVSSPNEQFF. Written as DNA, the CDR3 is TGTGCCAGCAGCTTAAGAAGCGGGGTAGGTGTATCGTCACCGAATGAGCAGTTCTTC. Full variable domain (rest looked up from reference TRBV7-2 and TRBJ2-1): GAGVSQSPSNKVTEKGKDVELRCDPISGHTALYWYRQSLGQGLEFLIYFQGNSAPDKSGLPSDRFSAERTGGSVSTLTIQRTQQEDSAVYLCASSLRSGVGVSSPNEQFFGPGTRLTVL.

This chain joins TRBV27 and TRBJ1-2; possible D gene TRBD1, 5 bases. The CDR3 has 13 residues. The germline CDR1 and CDR2 sequences are MNHEY and SMNVEV (reference sequence). V lost 7 bases and J 8 bases, leaving 17 bases between the germline ends. The CDR3 region is CASTLTQGGGYTF. CDR3 coding DNA: TGTGCCAGCACCTTAACCCAGGGAGGAGGCTACACCTTC.

V gene TRBV7-2 combines with J gene TRBJ2-7; 8 bases match TRBD1. Germline trimming cut 4 bases from V and 6 bases from J; bases unmatched to any gene: 11. The CDR3 covers 15 residues. CDR1 is SGHTA, CDR2 FQGNSA, per germline. The DNA for the CDR3 is TGTGCCAGCAGCTCCGTGACAGGGGTTCTCGTCGAGCAGTACTTC. It translates to CASSSVTGVLVEQYF.

The gene calls are TRBV4-3 and TRBJ1-2; a weak D match, TRBD1 (5 bases). CDR1 LGHNA and CDR2 YSLEER come from the germline V gene. This CDR3 spans 15 amino acids. Trimming pared 0 bases from V and 0 bases from J, leaving 8 bases between. CDR3 sequence reads: CASSQDDSPNYGYTF. The DNA for the CDR3 is TGCGCCAGCAGCCAAGATGACAGCCCTAACTATGGCTACACCTTC.

The chain uses TRBV20-1 and TRBJ2-3; D is perhaps TRBD1 (6 bases). Trimming cost V 5 bases and J 7 bases, with 10 bases left between them. The germline V gene has CDR1 DFQATT and CDR2 SNEGSKA (reference sequence). This CDR3 has 11 residues. Written as DNA, the CDR3 is TGCAGTGCTCCCAGGGGCAATACGCAGTATTTT. Its protein is CSAPRGNTQYF.

V and J are TRBV6-5 and TRBJ1-5; possible D gene TRBD1, 6 bases. CDR3 length: 16 residues. Between the trimmed V and J ends, which lost 2 bases and 2 bases, there was a span of 13 bases. Germline CDR1 and CDR2: MNHEY and SVGAGI. This CDR3 is CASSYGARGGNQPQHF. The DNA of the CDR3 is TGTGCCAGCAGTTACGGTGCCAGGGGTGGCAATCAGCCCCAGCATTTT.

This chain joins TRBV3-1 (or the pseudogene TRBV3-2) and TRBJ2-5, with 13 bases fitting TRBD2. Germline V CDR1 and CDR2: LGHDT, YNNKEL (reference sequence). The CDR3 consists of 20 residues. V was pared by 1 base and J by 5 bases, with 16 bases of the junction left unmatched. The CDR3: CASSQAPGLAGSRTGETQYF. The DNA for the CDR3 is TGTGCCAGCAGCCAAGCACCGGGACTAGCGGGGTCTAGGACGGGGGAGACCCAGTACTTC.

This chain links TRBV24-1 with TRBJ1-5; the D is unclear. The V end was cut by 3 bases, the J end by 0 bases, with 8 bases between. CDR1 is KGHDR, CDR2 SFDVKD, per germline. This CDR3 has 15 residues. CDR3 sequence (DNA): TGTGCCACCAGTGATGGTCGACATAGCAATCAGCCCCAGCATTTT. It specifies CATSDGRHSNQPQHF.

This sequence joins TRBV4-3 and TRBJ2-1; 10 bases agree with TRBD2. Per the germline V gene, CDR1 is LGHNA and CDR2 is YSLEER. Germline trimming cut 0 bases from V and 6 bases from J; bases unmatched to any gene: 5. The CDR3 loop spans 16 amino acids. In DNA, the CDR3 is TGCGCCAGCAGCCAAGATCCGCTAGCGGGGGTCAATGAGCAGTTCTTC. As protein: CASSQDPLAGVNEQFF.